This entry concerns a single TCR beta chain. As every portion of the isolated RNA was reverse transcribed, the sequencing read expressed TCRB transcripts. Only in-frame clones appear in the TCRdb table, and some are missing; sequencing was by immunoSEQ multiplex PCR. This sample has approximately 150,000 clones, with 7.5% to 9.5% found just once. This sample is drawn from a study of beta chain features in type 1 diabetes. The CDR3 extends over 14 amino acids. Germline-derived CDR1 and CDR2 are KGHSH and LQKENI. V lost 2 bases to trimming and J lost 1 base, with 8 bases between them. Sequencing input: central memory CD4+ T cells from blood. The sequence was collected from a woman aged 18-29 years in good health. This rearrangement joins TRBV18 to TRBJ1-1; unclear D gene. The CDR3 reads CASSPSPRNTEAFF. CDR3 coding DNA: TGTGCCAGCTCACCATCCCCGCGGAACACTGAAGCTTTCTTT.